Listed below are T cell receptor beta chains from one sample, sequenced in a study of blood T cell repertoires in COVID-19. The protocol was immunoSEQ multiplex PCR, while the TCRdb copy is restricted to in-frame clones and leaves out a portion. The table lists roughly 270,000 clones, 85% of them singletons, with 2.5% in the top ten. Source material: PBMCs or T cells enriched from blood (not recorded which). The source of these receptors is a woman aged 50 to 65 who had recovered from COVID-19. Each CDR3 is given with its conserved first and last residue. Fields, in order: clone size, J gene, V gene, D gene, CDR3 protein, CDR3 DNA. A D gene is named only where the DNA matches it firmly. Rows may omit the clone size; those that give it use once, few, many or a size class.

>NA|TRBJ1-1|TRBV29-1|TRBD1
CSVGFGQGNGNTEAFF
TGCAGCGTGGGGTTTGGACAGGGGAATGGGAACACTGAAGCTTTCTTT
>NA|TRBJ1-4|TRBV4-2|TRBD1
CASSQDRGGEKLFF
TGTGCCAGCAGCCAGGACAGGGGCGGTGAAAAACTGTTTTTT
>NA|TRBJ2-5|TRBV7-9|TRBD1
CASSRPGQGRKTQYF
TGTGCCAGCAGCCGTCCGGGACAGGGACGGAAGACCCAGTACTTC
>NA|TRBJ2-5|TRBV6-6|NA
CASSYSGSSGGETQYF
TGTGCCAGCAGTTACTCTGGCTCTTCAGGAGGGGAGACCCAGTACTTC
>NA|TRBJ2-3|TRBV5-1|TRBD2
CASSAGLASDTQYF
TGCGCCAGCAGCGCTGGACTAGCCTCAGATACGCAGTATTTT
>NA|TRBJ2-1|TRBV7-8|TRBD2
CASSGPLAGVYNEQFF
TGTGCCAGCAGCGGGCCTCTAGCGGGAGTATACAATGAGCAGTTCTTC
>NA|TRBJ2-5|TRBV9|TRBD2
CASSGDLAGGQETQYF
TGTGCCAGCAGCGGGGATCTAGCGGGGGGACAAGAGACCCAGTACTTC
>NA|TRBJ1-5|TRBV3-1/TRBV3-2|NA
CASSQYGGSGHGDQPQHF
TGTGCCAGCAGCCAATACGGTGGATCGGGACACGGGGATCAGCCCCAGCATTTT
>few|TRBJ1-2|TRBV21-1|NA
CASSIRHLGYTF
TGTGCCAGCAGCATCCGACATCTAGGCTACACCTTC
>NA|TRBJ1-5|TRBV5-1|TRBD1
CASSYDRDQPQHF
TGCGCCAGCAGCTACGACAGGGATCAGCCCCAGCATTTT
>NA|TRBJ2-1|TRBV7-2|NA
CASSLNGGGDNEQFF
TGTGCCAGCAGCTTAAACGGGGGTGGAGACAATGAGCAGTTCTTC
>few|TRBJ2-7|TRBV30|NA
CAWDPGHDEQYF
TGTGCCTGGGATCCGGGACACGACGAGCAGTACTTC
>NA|TRBJ2-5|TRBV7-3|TRBD2
CASSPAGGTGQETQYF
TGTGCCAGCAGCCCCGCGGGGGGCACGGGCCAAGAGACCCAGTACTTC
>NA|TRBJ1-1|TRBV19|NA
CASSMGGRVVNTEAFF
TGTGCCAGTAGTATGGGCGGCAGGGTGGTGAACACTGAAGCTTTCTTT
>NA|TRBJ2-3|TRBV18|TRBD2
CASSPTGLAGGTDTQYF
TGTGCCAGCTCACCAACGGGACTAGCGGGGGGGACAGATACGCAGTATTTT
>NA|TRBJ1-1|TRBV7-9|TRBD1
CASRDRVDDTEAFF
TGTGCCAGCAGGGACAGGGTAGACGACACTGAAGCTTTCTTT
>few|TRBJ1-3|TRBV6-5|NA
CASSYSREWANTIYF
TGTGCCAGCAGTTACTCCCGGGAATGGGCAAACACCATATATTTT
>many|TRBJ2-2|TRBV4-3|NA
CASSQVILRQTNTGELFF
TGCGCCAGCAGCCAAGTAATCCTGCGGCAGACGAACACCGGGGAGCTGTTTTTT
>NA|TRBJ2-4|TRBV29-1|NA
CSARRGLRYGIQYF
TGCAGCGCCAGAAGGGGCCTAAGATACGGCATTCAGTACTTC
>NA|TRBJ2-3|TRBV11-2|TRBD2
CASSTRLAGGDTQYF
TGTGCCAGCAGCACCCGACTAGCGGGGGGTGATACGCAGTATTTT
>NA|TRBJ1-6|TRBV6-4|TRBD1
CASRGQANSPLHF
TGTGCCAGCAGGGGACAGGCTAATTCACCCCTCCACTTT
>NA|TRBJ1-2|TRBV4-1|TRBD1
CASSPRGTGAYGYTF
TGCGCCAGCAGCCCAAGAGGGACAGGGGCCTATGGCTACACCTTC
>NA|TRBJ2-3|TRBV15|TRBD1
CATSRPGTGNTDTQYF
TGTGCCACCAGCAGACCCGGGACAGGGAACACAGATACGCAGTATTTT
>once|TRBJ1-2|TRBV30|NA
CAWGGALGYTF
TGTGCCTGGGGGGGGGCTTTGGGCTACACCTTC
>NA|TRBJ1-2|TRBV10-3|NA
CAISEDRNYGYTF
TGTGCCATCAGTGAGGACAGAAACTATGGCTACACCTTC
>NA|TRBJ2-5|TRBV11-1|NA
CASSQGGTQYF
TGTGCCAGCAGCCAAGGCGGTACCCAGTACTTC
>NA|TRBJ2-7|TRBV6-5|NA
CAALRDISYEQYF
TGTGCCGCTCTCCGGGACATCTCCTACGAGCAGTACTTC